This TCR beta chain was captured by sequencing in a study of blood T cells in healthy people across ages. The use of a sample-barcoded 5' primer and a J-beta primer mix characterized a second PCR of roughly 7 to 11 cycles. TCRdb re-called the 5' RACE reads through MiXCR, storing one row per CDR3 protein. The table shows approximately 940,000 distinct CDR3 sequences, with around 48% occurring only once. Study-level points and caveats: The study found more naive CD4+ cells and higher diversity in long-lived than aged donors. TCR beta diversity tracked closely with naive T cell percentage.

Looked up from germline, CDR1 is SGHVS and CDR2 is FNYEAQ. V shed 2 bases, J shed 0 bases, and the junction held 13 bases outside the gene matches. There are 20 residues in the CDR3. In terms of origin and age, donors were healthy Caucasian individuals from Russia aged roughly 6 to 95. A remark on this clonotype: Its antigen is as yet unknown.

What was sequenced was blood. The receptor was derived from a man aged 30 to 39 in good health. The J gene is TRBJ2-1, the V gene TRBV7-6; 10 bases agree with TRBD2. CDR3 sequence (DNA): TGTGCCAGCAGCTTACCTCGGGCTCGACTAGCGGGTATCTCCTACAATGAGCAGTTCTTC. Its protein product is CASSLPRARLAGISYNEQFF.